This T cell receptor beta chain was captured by sequencing in a study of T cells in localized non-small cell lung cancer. Only in-frame clones appear in the TCRdb table, and some are missing; sequencing was by immunoSEQ multiplex PCR. The sample lists around 90,000 clones, roughly 75% seen once, with roughly a fifth in the top ten. The length of the CDR3 is 16 residues. CDR1 is SGHVS and CDR2 is FQNEAQ in the germline V gene. Trimming at V came to 2 bases and at J to 1 base, leaving 6 bases not matched to a gene. This clone appeared a single time. This clonotype was obtained from a man aged 40 to 69 with stage II squamous cell lung carcinoma. The sequenced sample was PBMCs, obtained before any cancer treatment. The chain couples TRBV7-8 to TRBJ2-5; 8 bases map to TRBD2. The CDR3 region has the DNA TGTGCCAGCAGCTTAAGCGGGGGCCTGTCCCAAGAGACCCAGTACTTC. Translation gives CASSLSGGLSQETQYF.